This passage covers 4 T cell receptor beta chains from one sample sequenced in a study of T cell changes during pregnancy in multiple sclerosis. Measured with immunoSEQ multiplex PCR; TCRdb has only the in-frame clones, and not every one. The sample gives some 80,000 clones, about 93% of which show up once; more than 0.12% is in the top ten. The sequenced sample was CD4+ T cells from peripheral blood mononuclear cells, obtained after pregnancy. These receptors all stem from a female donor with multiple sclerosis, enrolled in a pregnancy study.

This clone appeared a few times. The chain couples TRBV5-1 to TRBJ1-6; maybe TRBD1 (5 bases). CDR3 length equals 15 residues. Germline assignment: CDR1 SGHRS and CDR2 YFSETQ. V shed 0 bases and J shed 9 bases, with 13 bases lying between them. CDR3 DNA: TGCGCCAGCAGCTTGGGGGGGGAGTGGCGTTCACCCCTCCACTTT. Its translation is CASSLGGEWRSPLHF.

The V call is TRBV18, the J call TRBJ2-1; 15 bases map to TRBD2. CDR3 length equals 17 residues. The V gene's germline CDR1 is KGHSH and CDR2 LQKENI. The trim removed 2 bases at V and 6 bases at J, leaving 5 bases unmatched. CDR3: CASSPLGLAGGSNEQFF. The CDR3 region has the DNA TGTGCCAGCTCACCATTAGGACTAGCGGGAGGGAGCAATGAGCAGTTCTTC.

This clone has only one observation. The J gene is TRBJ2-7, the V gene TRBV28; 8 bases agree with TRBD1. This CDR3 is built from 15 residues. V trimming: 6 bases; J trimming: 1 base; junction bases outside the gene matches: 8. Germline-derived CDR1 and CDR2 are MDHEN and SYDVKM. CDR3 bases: TGTGCCAGCAGCGCCCCCAGGGGGCAGTCCTACGAGCAGTACTTC. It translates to CASSAPRGQSYEQYF.

The CDR3 nucleotides read TGCAGCGGCGGCGGACAGTATGGCTACACCTTC. Protein sequence: CSGGGQYGYTF. The V gene is TRBV29-1, the J gene TRBJ1-2, with D perhaps matching TRBD1 (6 bases). In germline, CDR1 is SQVTM, CDR2 ANQGSEA. The CDR3 length is 11 residues. V shed 7 bases and J shed 5 bases, with 11 bases lying between them.